This record looks at one T cell receptor beta chain sequence and its context. Its antigen is still unknown. Definite or probable Susac syndrome was diagnosed using recently defined diagnostic criteria. Through negative isolation, CD4+ and CD8+ T cells were obtained, while TEMRA cells were enriched using FACS. This entry belongs to a study of CD8 T cells in Susac syndrome. Findings of the study overall: The authors acknowledged that the study's TCR sequencing and HLA analysis involved relatively few individuals.

This CDR3 comprises 16 residues. The germline CDR1 and CDR2 sequences are MDHEN and SYDVKM. V shed 8 bases and J shed 0 bases, with 17 bases lying between them. RNA was extracted with the RNeasy kit, and a quantity of about 0.5 to 1 ug was reverse transcribed using random hexamers. TCR beta CDR3 was amplified by immunoSEQ covering 54 Vbeta and 13 Jbeta. One entry per CDR3 protein results from TCRdb running MiXCR on the immunoSEQ multiplex PCR reads. The top ten hold 0.1% to 0.12% of the sample, which has around 170,000 distinct CDR3 sequences, 90% to 95% seen once. V and J are TRBV28 and TRBJ1-5; weak D call: TRBD1 (6 bases). Sequencing was performed on CD4+ T cells from PBMCs. The clonotype comes from a human donor with Susac syndrome. CDR3 sequence: CASGPTGTISNQPQHF. The DNA for the CDR3 is TGTGCCAGCGGACCAACAGGGACTATTAGCAATCAGCCCCAGCATTTT. The whole variable domain, remainder taken from reference TRBV28 and TRBJ1-5, is DVKVTQSSRYLVKRTGEKVFLECVQDMDHENMFWYRQDPGLGLRLIYFSYDVKMKEKGDIPEGYSVSREKKERFSLILESASTNQTSMYLCASGPTGTISNQPQHFGDGTRLSIL.